This T cell receptor (beta chain) emerged from a study of T-cell reconstitution after alpha-beta-depleted transplantation in children. Whole-study results and caveats: The authors attributed T-cell counts and diversity one year after transplant mostly to newly produced T cells. Reports say that about two months after transplant, the alpha-beta T cells came out of several hundred graft clones that had expanded. In some patients, recipient T cells and intrathymic progenitors surviving conditioning explained high day-60 diversity.

The TCRbeta library was prepared with unique molecular identifiers. TCRdb called the PCR reads again in MiXCR, with one record for every CDR3 protein. The data hold about 310,000 distinct CDR3 sequences, with roughly 21% observed a single time. This clonotype has at least ten counts. Its antigen remains unknown. Germline and junction disagree at one end, which may indicate a read error. Per germline, CDR1 DFQATT and CDR2 SNEGSKA (reference sequence). The CDR3 is made up of 12 amino acids. The TCR originated in a male patient aged 5 to 17 who had a stem cell transplant for acute lymphoblastic leukemia, so the T cells may come from the graft donor. This material consisted of PBMCs, mostly from graft donor cells, taken 180 days after TCRalphabeta/CD19-depleted stem cell transplant. The chain combines TRBV20-1 with TRBJ2-5, with TRBD2 matching over 7 bases. The CDR3 loop reads CSPRTSQETQYF. The CDR3 DNA is TGCAGTCCTAGGACTAGCCAAGAGACCCAGTACTTC.